The rows below give T cell receptor beta chains drawn from one sample of a study of vaccination and CD4 T cells after COVID-19. TCRdb analysed the PCR reads with MiXCR anew, one entry per CDR3 protein. Among about 7,300 distinct CDR3 sequences listed, approximately 55% were seen once. The antigens for these receptors are not known. The sample consisted of CD4+ T cells from blood, cultured in vitro. Source of these receptors: a human donor who had recovered from COVID-19. Each CDR3 is given with its conserved first and last residue. A D gene is named only where the DNA matches it firmly. The size entry is marked missing in some rows and otherwise reads once, few, many or a size class.

13	TRBV7-3	NA	TRBJ1-1	NA	CASSSGLNTEAFF	TGTGCCAGCAGTTCGGGCCTGAACACTGAAGCTTTCTTT
13	TRBV29-1	NA	TRBJ1-1	NA	CSVARALGAEAFF	TGCAGCGTTGCCCGGGCTTTGGGGGCTGAAGCTTTCTTT
15	TRBV5-1	TRBD1	TRBJ2-5	NA	CASSPTGQAQETQYF	TGCGCCAGCAGCCCAACCGGACAGGCCCAAGAGACCCAGTACTTC
13	TRBV20-1	NA	TRBJ2-1	NA	CSAGTLRFDEQFF	TGCAGTGCTGGGACCCTCCGGTTCGATGAGCAGTTCTTC
14	TRBV7-2	NA	TRBJ1-6	NA	CASSFSGDGSPLHF	TGTGCCAGCAGCTTCTCGGGGGACGGATCACCCCTCCACTTT
15	TRBV27	TRBD1	TRBJ1-2	few	CASSLGTGGFWGYTF	TGTGCCAGCAGTTTGGGAACAGGGGGGTTTTGGGGCTACACCTTC
16	TRBV6-1	TRBD2	TRBJ2-3	NA	CARVLTSGDSTDTQYF	TGTGCCAGGGTCCTGACTAGCGGAGATAGCACAGATACGCAGTATTTT
16	TRBV20-1	NA	TRBJ1-2	few	CSASPGATTQSGGYTF	TGCAGTGCTAGCCCCGGGGCGACGACCCAATCGGGAGGCTACACCTTC
13	TRBV10-3	NA	TRBJ1-6	NA	CAISVGVQSPLHF	TGTGCCATCAGTGTAGGGGTTCAGTCACCCCTCCACTTT
11	TRBV30	NA	TRBJ2-5	NA	CAFRVWETQYF	TGTGCCTTCAGGGTTTGGGAGACCCAGTACTTC
16	TRBV11-3	TRBD2	TRBJ2-3	NA	CASSPGLAASTDTQYF	TGTGCCAGCAGCCCCGGACTAGCGGCTAGCACAGATACGCAGTATTTT
17	TRBV7-2	TRBD2	TRBJ2-7	once	CASSFRTSGRPTYEQYF	TGTGCCAGCAGCTTCCGGACTAGCGGGAGACCAACCTACGAGCAGTACTTC
15	TRBV12-3/TRBV12-4	NA	TRBJ1-2	few	CASSPSRGANYGYTF	TGTGCCAGCAGTCCCTCCAGGGGCGCCAACTATGGCTACACCTTC
14	TRBV11-3	NA	TRBJ1-1	NA	CASSLRGGNTEAFF	TGTGCCAGCAGCTTAAGGGGGGGGAACACTGAAGCTTTCTTT
14	TRBV20-1	NA	TRBJ1-2	few	CSARRSPANYGYTF	TGCAGTGCTAGACGAAGCCCCGCTAACTATGGCTACACCTTC
15	TRBV6-2/TRBV6-3	TRBD1	TRBJ2-7	few	CASSSVRTGGYEQYF	TGTGCCAGCAGTTCCGTACGGACAGGGGGATACGAGCAGTACTTC
15	TRBV20-1	TRBD1	TRBJ2-5	few	CSAREDRGLGETQYF	TGCAGTGCTAGGGAGGACAGGGGATTAGGAGAGACCCAGTACTTC
14	TRBV1	NA	TRBJ1-1	NA	CTSSQFRVNGEAFF	TGCACCAGCAGCCAATTCAGGGTTAATGGTGAAGCTTTCTTT
17	TRBV4-3	TRBD2	TRBJ2-5	NA	CASSYNYQAGAQETQYF	TGCGCCAGCAGCTACAATTATCAAGCGGGGGCCCAAGAGACCCAGTACTTC
11	TRBV2	NA	TRBJ1-2	once	CAGLQGRGYTF	TGTGCCGGTCTTCAGGGACGAGGCTACACCTTC
12	TRBV20-1	TRBD1	TRBJ2-7	NA	CSARDSSYEQYF	TGCAGTGCACGGGACAGCTCCTACGAGCAGTACTTC
14	TRBV6-5	TRBD2	TRBJ2-7	NA	CASSYSETSLEQYF	TGTGCCAGCAGTTACTCGGAGACTAGCCTAGAGCAGTACTTC
15	TRBV21-1	NA	TRBJ2-1	NA	CASSKEAGGYNEQFF	TGTGCCAGCAGCAAAGAGGCGGGGGGATACAATGAGCAGTTCTTC
16	TRBV2	TRBD2	TRBJ2-1	NA	CASRYGTSGRGSEQFF	TGTGCCAGCAGATACGGGACTAGCGGGAGGGGTAGTGAGCAGTTCTTC
14	TRBV12-5	TRBD1	TRBJ1-1	few	CASGRDRVNTEAFF	TGTGCTAGTGGCAGGGACAGGGTGAACACTGAAGCTTTCTTT
17	TRBV6-5	NA	TRBJ1-4	NA	CASSYSTTLATNEKLFF	TGTGCCAGCAGTTACTCGACGACTCTTGCAACTAATGAAAAACTGTTTTTT
15	TRBV28	TRBD2	TRBJ2-7	NA	CASSSYTSGSYEQYF	TGTGCCAGCTCGTCCTATACTAGCGGGTCCTACGAGCAGTACTTC
13	TRBV7-2	NA	TRBJ2-5	NA	CASSQPGKETQYF	TGTGCCAGCAGCCAACCGGGTAAAGAGACCCAGTACTTC
14	TRBV6-1	TRBD1	TRBJ1-2	NA	CASSGNRGTGGYTF	TGTGCCAGCAGTGGAAACAGGGGGACTGGAGGCTACACCTTC
14	TRBV10-3	NA	TRBJ1-1	NA	CAIRQAQGNTEAFF	TGTGCCATCCGCCAGGCCCAAGGGAACACTGAAGCTTTCTTT
15	TRBV6-1	TRBD1	TRBJ2-3	NA	CASSEGQGGADTQYF	TGTGCCAGCAGTGAAGGACAGGGGGGGGCAGATACGCAGTATTTT
14	TRBV7-2	NA	TRBJ1-5	NA	CASSFSGSNQPQHF	TGTGCCAGCAGCTTTTCGGGTAGCAATCAGCCCCAGCATTTT
15	TRBV18	TRBD1	TRBJ1-2	few	CASSPGGQGNYGYTF	TGTGCCAGCTCACCAGGGGGACAGGGGAACTATGGCTACACCTTC
14	TRBV6-5	TRBD1	TRBJ1-6	few	CASSSVDRGTPLHF	TGTGCCAGCAGTTCCGTCGACAGGGGAACTCCCCTCCACTTT
15	TRBV27	NA	TRBJ1-1	NA	CASSLRGGRNTEAFF	TGTGCCAGCAGTTTGCGGGGGGGCCGCAACACTGAAGCTTTCTTT
15	TRBV9	NA	TRBJ1-2	NA	CASSAPMGGISGYTF	TGTGCCAGCAGCGCCCCAATGGGAGGGATCTCTGGCTACACCTTC
14	TRBV7-6	NA	TRBJ2-7	few	CASSLEESSYEQYF	TGTGCCAGCAGCTTAGAGGAGAGCTCCTACGAGCAGTACTTC
15	TRBV20-1	TRBD2	TRBJ2-7	NA	CSAPPASGASYEQYF	TGCAGTGCTCCCCCGGCTAGCGGGGCATCCTACGAGCAGTACTTC
15	TRBV19	NA	TRBJ1-6	NA	CAAFRLGEGISPLHF	TGTGCTGCATTTCGGTTAGGAGAGGGGATTTCACCCCTCCACTTT
15	TRBV5-1	NA	TRBJ1-2	NA	CASSLASGPQGGYTF	TGCGCCAGCAGCTTGGCTTCCGGGCCTCAGGGTGGCTACACCTTC
18	TRBV7-8	TRBD2	TRBJ2-3	NA	CASSLTSGTSGRGNTQYF	TGTGCCAGCAGCTTAACTAGTGGGACTAGCGGACGGGGAAATACGCAGTATTTT
16	TRBV19	NA	TRBJ1-5	NA	CASSSGTLYSNQPQHF	TGTGCCAGTAGTTCCGGGACACTCTATAGCAATCAGCCCCAGCATTTT
14	TRBV6-2/TRBV6-3	NA	TRBJ1-1	NA	CASSRTTNRGEAFF	TGTGCCAGCAGTCGAACGACGAACCGGGGTGAAGCTTTCTTT
15	TRBV7-9	NA	TRBJ1-6	few	CASSFLQGTVSPLHF	TGTGCCAGCAGCTTCCTTCAGGGGACCGTATCACCCCTCCACTTT
14	TRBV30	NA	TRBJ1-1	NA	CAWSPGNSDTEAFF	TGTGCCTGGAGTCCGGGAAATTCGGACACTGAAGCTTTCTTT
13	TRBV11-3	TRBD1	TRBJ2-5	NA	CASSLGTGETQYF	TGTGCCAGCAGCTTGGGGACAGGGGAGACCCAGTACTTC
14	TRBV7-2	NA	TRBJ2-1	few	CASSLVGAGNEQFF	TGTGCCAGCAGCTTAGTGGGAGCGGGTAATGAGCAGTTCTTC